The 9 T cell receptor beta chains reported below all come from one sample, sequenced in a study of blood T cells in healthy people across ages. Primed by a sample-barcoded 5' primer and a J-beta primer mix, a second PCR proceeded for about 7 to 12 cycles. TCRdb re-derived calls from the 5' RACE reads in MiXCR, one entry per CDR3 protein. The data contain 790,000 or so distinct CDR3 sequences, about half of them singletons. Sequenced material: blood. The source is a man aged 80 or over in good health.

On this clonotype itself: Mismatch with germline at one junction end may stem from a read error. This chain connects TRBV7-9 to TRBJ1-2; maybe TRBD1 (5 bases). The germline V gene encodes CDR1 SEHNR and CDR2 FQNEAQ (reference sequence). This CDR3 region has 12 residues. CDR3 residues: CANSLGQYGYTF. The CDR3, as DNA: TGTGCCAACAGCTTGGGGCAATATGGCTACACCTTC.

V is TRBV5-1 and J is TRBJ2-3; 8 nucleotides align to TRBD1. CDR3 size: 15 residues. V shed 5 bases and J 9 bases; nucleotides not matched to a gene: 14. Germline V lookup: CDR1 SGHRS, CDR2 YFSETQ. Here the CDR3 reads CASRDQKKGTGTQYF. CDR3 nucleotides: TGCGCCAGCAGGGACCAGAAAAAGGGGACAGGCACGCAGTATTTT.

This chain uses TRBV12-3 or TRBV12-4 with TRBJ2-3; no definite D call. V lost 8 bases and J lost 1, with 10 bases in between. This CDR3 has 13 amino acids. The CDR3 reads CASRTRGTDTQYF. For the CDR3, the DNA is TGTGCCAGCCGTACCCGAGGCACAGATACGCAGTATTTT.

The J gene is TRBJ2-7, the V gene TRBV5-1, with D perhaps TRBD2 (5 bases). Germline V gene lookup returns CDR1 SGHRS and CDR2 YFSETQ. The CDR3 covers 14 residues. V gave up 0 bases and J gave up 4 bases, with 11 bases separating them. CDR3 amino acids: CASSLVGPGYEQYF. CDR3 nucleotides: TGCGCCAGCAGCTTGGTCGGCCCGGGGTACGAGCAGTACTTC.

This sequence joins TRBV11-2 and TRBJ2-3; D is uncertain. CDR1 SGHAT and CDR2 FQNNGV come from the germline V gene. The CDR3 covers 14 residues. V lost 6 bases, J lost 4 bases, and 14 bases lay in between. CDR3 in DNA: TGTGCCAGCAGTCTACAGAGAAGTTCAGATACGCAGTATTTT. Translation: CASSLQRSSDTQYF.

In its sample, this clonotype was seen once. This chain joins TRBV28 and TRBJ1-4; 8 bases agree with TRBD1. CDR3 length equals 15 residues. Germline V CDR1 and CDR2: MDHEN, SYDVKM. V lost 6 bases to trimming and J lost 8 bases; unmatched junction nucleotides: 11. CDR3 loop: CASRRRTGLREKLFF. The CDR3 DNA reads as TGTGCCAGCAGGCGGAGGACAGGGCTAAGGGAAAAACTGTTTTTT.

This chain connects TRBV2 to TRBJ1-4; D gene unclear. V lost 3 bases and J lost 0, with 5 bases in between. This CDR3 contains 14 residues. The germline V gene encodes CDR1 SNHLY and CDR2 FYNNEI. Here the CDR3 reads CASSDVATNEKLFF. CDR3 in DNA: TGTGCCAGCAGTGATGTCGCAACTAATGAAAAACTGTTTTTT.

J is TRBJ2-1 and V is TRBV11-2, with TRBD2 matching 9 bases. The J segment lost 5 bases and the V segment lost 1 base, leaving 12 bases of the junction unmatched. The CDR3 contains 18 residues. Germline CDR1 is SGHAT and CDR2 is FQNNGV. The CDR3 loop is CASSLGSFVAGGNNEQFF. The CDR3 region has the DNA TGTGCCAGCAGCTTAGGGAGCTTTGTGGCGGGAGGGAACAATGAGCAGTTCTTC.

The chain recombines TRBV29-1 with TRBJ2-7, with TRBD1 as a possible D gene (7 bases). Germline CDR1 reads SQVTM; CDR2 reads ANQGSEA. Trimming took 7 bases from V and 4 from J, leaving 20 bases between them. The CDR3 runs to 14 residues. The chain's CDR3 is CSALGGTEKYEQYF. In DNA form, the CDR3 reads TGCAGCGCCTTGGGCGGGACAGAAAAATACGAGCAGTACTTC.